This T cell receptor (beta chain) was identified during a study of memory B cells and T cells in multiple sclerosis. Overall study findings and caveats: Compartments had unequal clone-set sizes, affecting shared clonotype counts.

CFSE-dim autoproliferating and CFSE-high non-proliferating T cells from unstimulated culture were sequenced separately. Cultures began with fewer than 5.5x10^7 CFSE-labeled PBMCs, unstimulated for roughly 7 days, with replicate wells pooled. The PBMCs received 0.45 to 0.55 uM CFSE and serum-free culture with no added stimuli. To note about this clone: Its antigen is unidentified.

Clones were read by immunoSEQ multiplex PCR, and TCRdb kept only the in-frame ones, dropping some. The repertoire has about 32,000 clones, about 83% of them found once; the top ten carry approximately 2.6%. Trimming at V came to 3 bases and at J to 5 bases, leaving 11 bases not matched to a gene. Germline CDR1 is SGHDT and CDR2 is YYEEEE. The CDR3 sequence is 17 residues long. The V call is TRBV5-6, the J call TRBJ2-2, with 9 bases identical to TRBD2. This TCR derives from a human donor with multiple sclerosis. The source material was PBMCs from blood kept in culture. The DNA of the CDR3 is TGTGCCAGCAGCTCCTATTCGAGCGGGAGGACTACCGGGGAGCTGTTTTTT. Encoded protein: CASSSYSSGRTTGELFF.